Each of the 13 T cell receptor beta chains below was sequenced from the same sample in a study of spatial heterogeneity in lung cancer. MiXCR was run by TCRdb on the 5' RACE reads, yielding one entry per CDR3 protein. The sample records a few thousand distinct CDR3 sequences, roughly 8.5% being singletons. Specified time point: sample taken at primary tumor resection. The input material, whole RNA from tumor, nontumor lung or frozen PBMC, was sequenced unsorted. Here the sequenced sample was normal lung tissue next to the tumor, taken at surgery. These receptor sequences come from a male donor with early-stage non-small cell lung cancer.

This clonotype was recorded many times. As an off-target read in a library built for alpha chains, this beta chain has a frequency of little significance. This chain links TRBV30 with TRBJ1-4; D not resolved. Germline CDR1 and CDR2: GTSNPN and SVGIG (reference sequence). This CDR3 spans 11 amino acids. Trimming took 2 bases from V and 7 from J, leaving 5 bases between them. The CDR3 DNA is TGTGCCTGGAGTAGAGGTGAAAAACTGTTTTTT. Residues: CAWSRGEKLFF.

A word on this clonotype: This beta chain is an off-target read within a library intended for alpha chains, so its frequency means little. The gene calls are TRBV12-3 or TRBV12-4 and TRBJ2-5, with a possible D match to TRBD1 (6 bases). This CDR3 is 13 amino acids long. V was clipped by 6 bases and J by 4 bases, with 12 bases between them. The CDR3 region has the DNA TGTGCCAGCAGCCGGGACATGAGAGAGACCCAGTACTTC. Translating gives CASSRDMRETQYF.

This clonotype was detected a few times. With the library built for alpha chains, this beta chain is off target and its frequency is not meaningful. The chain couples TRBV3-2 to TRBJ1-2. TRBV3-2 is termed a pseudogene. The CDR3 is 17 residues long. CDR3 sequence: CASSLSSIGPTGGGYTF. In DNA form, the CDR3 reads TGTGCCAGCAGCCTGAGCTCAATAGGCCCTACTGGTGGTGGCTACACCTTC.

As to this clonotype: This beta chain is off target for a library built for alpha chains, so its abundance means little. J is TRBJ1-5 and V is TRBV3-1; possible D gene TRBD1, 5 bases. The V gene lost 3 bases and the J gene lost 1 base, with 10 bases spanning the gap. Germline CDR1 and CDR2: LGHDT and YNNKEL (reference sequence). CDR3 length equals 15 residues. CDR3 amino acids: CASSHLSGSNQPQHF. CDR3 coding DNA: TGTGCCAGCAGCCATCTTTCAGGGAGCAATCAGCCCCAGCATTTT.

Within the sample, this clonotype is medium-sized. This beta chain slipped into a library made for alpha chains as a stray read, so its size is not meaningful. The chain uses TRBV6-5 and TRBJ2-7; 7 nucleotides align to TRBD1. The CDR3 runs 13 residues. CDR1 and CDR2 from the germline V gene are MNHEY and SVGAGI. J lost 5 bases, V lost 2 bases, and 3 bases had no gene match. The CDR3 DNA sequence: TGTGCCAGCAGTTACACGACAGGGAACGAGCAGTACTTC. Encoded protein: CASSYTTGNEQYF.

This clonotype is medium-sized (0.01 to 0.1%) in the sample. The library was prepared for alpha chains; this beta chain is a stray read, so its frequency means little. V is TRBV20-1 and J is TRBJ2-7, with 12 bases aligning to TRBD2. This CDR3 has 17 residues. From germline, CDR1 is DFQATT and CDR2 SNEGSKA (reference sequence). The V gene end was trimmed by 1 base and the J gene end by 5 bases; junction bases not matched to a gene: 12. CDR3 residues: CSARGASGRADGNEQYF. For the CDR3, the DNA is TGCAGTGCTAGAGGCGCTAGCGGGAGGGCCGATGGGAACGAGCAGTACTTC.

This clonotype is labeled as large. A library made for alpha chains picked up this beta chain off target, so its size means little. The rearrangement links TRBV7-8 to TRBJ2-5; 9 bases align to TRBD2. Germline V lookup: CDR1 SGHVS, CDR2 FQNEAQ. CDR3 length: 16 amino acids. With V trimmed by 2 bases and J by 2 bases, 6 bases remained unmatched. CDR3 sequence: CASSLFLLAGQETQYF. The CDR3 region has the DNA TGTGCCAGCAGCTTATTCCTCCTAGCGGGACAAGAGACCCAGTACTTC.

This clonotype is medium-sized within its sample. This beta chain is an off-target read within a library intended for alpha chains, so its frequency means little. V and J are TRBV20-1 and TRBJ2-5, with D perhaps given as TRBD1 or TRBD2 (5 bases each). The V end was cut by 3 bases, the J end by 1 base, with 12 bases between. Germline loops: CDR1 DFQATT, CDR2 SNEGSKA (reference sequence). This CDR3 region has 14 residues. CDR3 protein: CSARGRDGQETQYF. The CDR3 DNA reads TGCAGTGCTAGGGGCCGGGACGGCCAAGAGACCCAGTACTTC.

By share, this clonotype ranks as large. This beta chain lies outside the target of a library built for alpha chains; its clone size means little. The chain is built from TRBV5-1 and TRBJ2-2; 8 bases fit TRBD1. The CDR3 totals 13 residues. Germline-derived CDR1 and CDR2 are SGHRS and YFSETQ. The V segment lost 2 bases and the J segment 11 bases; nucleotides outside the gene matches: 5. Written as DNA, the CDR3 is TGCGCCAGCAGCTTCGGACAGGGAAGCGAGCTGTTTTTT. Its translation: CASSFGQGSELFF.

This clonotype is deemed medium-sized. Being off target in a library aimed at alpha chains, this beta chain has a size of little meaning. The chain employs TRBV7-9 and TRBJ2-2; 7 nucleotides line up with TRBD2. V lost 3 bases to trimming and J lost 4 bases; unmatched junction nucleotides: 8. In germline, CDR1 is SEHNR, CDR2 FQNEAQ (reference sequence). The CDR3 sequence is 16 residues long. The CDR3 DNA reads TGTGCCAGCAGCTTTACTTCGGGAGGAGCCACCGGGGAGCTGTTTTTT. Translation: CASSFTSGGATGELFF.

This clonotype was seen many times. This beta chain is an unintended read in a library built for alpha chains; its size means little. The chain uses TRBV4-1 and TRBJ2-1, with D perhaps TRBD1 or TRBD2 (6 bases each). CDR1 and CDR2 from the germline V gene are MGHRA and YSYEKL. V lost 2 bases and J 8 bases, leaving 10 bases between the germline ends. The length of the CDR3 is 13 residues. DNA for the CDR3: TGCGCCAGCAGCCAATTTAGGGGGGATGAGCAGTTCTTC. Translation: CASSQFRGDEQFF.

By share of the sample, this clonotype is medium-sized. This beta chain came through as a stray read in a library set up for alpha chains, and its size says little. The chain uses TRBV28 and TRBJ2-6; TRBD1 is a possible D gene (6 bases). The CDR3 runs to 16 residues. Germline values: CDR1 MDHEN, CDR2 SYDVKM. Between the trimmed V and J ends, which lost 5 bases and 2 bases, there was a span of 13 bases. For the CDR3, the DNA is TGTGCCAGCAGTCCCCGGACAGAACCTGGGGCCAACGTCCTGACTTTC. It yields the protein CASSPRTEPGANVLTF.

This clonotype occurred many times. Found in a library prepared for alpha chains, this beta chain is an off-target read, and its abundance has little meaning. V and J are TRBV6-1 and TRBJ2-1; 12 bases line up with TRBD2. The CDR3 covers 19 residues. Germline CDR1 MNHNS, CDR2 SASEGT. V was pared by 3 bases and J by 3 bases, with 12 bases of the junction left unmatched. CDR3 sequence reads: CASSDELAGGHQNYNEQFF. The CDR3 coding sequence is TGTGCCAGCAGTGACGAACTAGCGGGGGGTCATCAAAACTACAATGAGCAGTTCTTC.